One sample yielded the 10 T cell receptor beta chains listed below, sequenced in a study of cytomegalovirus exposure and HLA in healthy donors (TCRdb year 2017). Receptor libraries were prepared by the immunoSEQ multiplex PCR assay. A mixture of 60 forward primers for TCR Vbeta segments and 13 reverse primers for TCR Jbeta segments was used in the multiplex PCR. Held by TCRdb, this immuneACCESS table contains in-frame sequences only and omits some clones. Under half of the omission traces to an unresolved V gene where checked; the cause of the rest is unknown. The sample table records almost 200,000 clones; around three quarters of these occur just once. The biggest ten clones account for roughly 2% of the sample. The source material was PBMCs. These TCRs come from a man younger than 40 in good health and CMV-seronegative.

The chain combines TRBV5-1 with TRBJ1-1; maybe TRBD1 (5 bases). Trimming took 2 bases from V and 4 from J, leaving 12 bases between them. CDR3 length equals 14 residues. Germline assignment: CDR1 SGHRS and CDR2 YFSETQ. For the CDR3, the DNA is TGCGCCAGCAGCTTTCAGGGTGGGGTCACTGAAGCTTTCTTT. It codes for CASSFQGGVTEAFF.

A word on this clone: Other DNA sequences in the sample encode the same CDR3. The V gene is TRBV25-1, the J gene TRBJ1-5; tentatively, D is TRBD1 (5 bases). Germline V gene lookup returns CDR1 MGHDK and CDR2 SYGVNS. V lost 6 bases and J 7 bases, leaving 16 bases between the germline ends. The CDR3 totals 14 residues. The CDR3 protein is CASSALGGDQPQHF. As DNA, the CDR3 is TGTGCCAGCAGCGCCCTGGGGGGTGACCAGCCCCAGCATTTT. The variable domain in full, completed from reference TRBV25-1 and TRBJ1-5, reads EADIYQTPRYLVIGTGKKITLECSQTMGHDKMYWYQQDPGMELHLIHYSYGVNSTEKGDLSSESTVSRIRTEHFPLTLESARPSHTSQYLCASSALGGDQPQHFGDGTRLSIL.

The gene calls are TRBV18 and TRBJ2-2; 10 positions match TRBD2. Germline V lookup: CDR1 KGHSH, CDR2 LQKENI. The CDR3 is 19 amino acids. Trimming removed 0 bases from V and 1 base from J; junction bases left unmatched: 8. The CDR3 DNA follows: TGTGCCAGCTCACCACCGCCAGCGGGAGGGCCTGAGAACACCGGGGAGCTGTTTTTT. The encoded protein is CASSPPPAGGPENTGELFF.

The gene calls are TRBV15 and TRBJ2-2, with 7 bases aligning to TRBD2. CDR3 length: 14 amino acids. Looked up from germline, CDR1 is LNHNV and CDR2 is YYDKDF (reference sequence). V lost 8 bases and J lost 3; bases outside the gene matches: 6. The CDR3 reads CATRAGVDTGELFF. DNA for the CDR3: TGTGCCACCCGGGCGGGAGTGGACACCGGGGAGCTGTTTTTT.

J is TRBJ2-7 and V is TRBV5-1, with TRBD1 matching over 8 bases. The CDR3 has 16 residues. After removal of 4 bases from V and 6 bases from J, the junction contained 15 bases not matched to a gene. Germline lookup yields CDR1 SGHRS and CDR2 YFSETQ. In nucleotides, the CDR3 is TGCGCCAGCAGCCTGGCCGGGTCGCAGGGGGCATTCGAGCAGTACTTC. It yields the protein CASSLAGSQGAFEQYF.

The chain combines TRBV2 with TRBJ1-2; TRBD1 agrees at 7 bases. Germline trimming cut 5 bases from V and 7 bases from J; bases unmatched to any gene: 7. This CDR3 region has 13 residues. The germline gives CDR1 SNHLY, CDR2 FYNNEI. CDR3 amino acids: CASSSTTGVGYTF. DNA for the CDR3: TGTGCCAGCAGTTCCACTACAGGGGTTGGCTACACCTTC.

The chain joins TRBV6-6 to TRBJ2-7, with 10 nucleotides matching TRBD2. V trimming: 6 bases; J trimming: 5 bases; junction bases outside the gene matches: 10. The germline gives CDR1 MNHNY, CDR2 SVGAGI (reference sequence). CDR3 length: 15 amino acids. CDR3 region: CASRPSGRVGHEQYF. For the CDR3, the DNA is TGTGCCAGCAGACCCAGCGGGAGGGTGGGCCACGAGCAGTACTTC.

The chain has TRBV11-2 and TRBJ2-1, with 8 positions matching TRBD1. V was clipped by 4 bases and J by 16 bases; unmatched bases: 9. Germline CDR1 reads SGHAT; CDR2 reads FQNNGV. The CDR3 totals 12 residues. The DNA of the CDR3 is TGTGCCAGCAGCTACATGGACAGGGTAACCTTCTTC. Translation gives CASSYMDRVTFF.

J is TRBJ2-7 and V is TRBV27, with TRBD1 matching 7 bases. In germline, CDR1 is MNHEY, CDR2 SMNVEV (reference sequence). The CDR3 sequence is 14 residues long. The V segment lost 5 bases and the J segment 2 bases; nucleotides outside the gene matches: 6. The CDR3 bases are TGTGCCAGCAGTCTCCGGGACAGTGCCTACGAGCAGTACTTC. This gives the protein CASSLRDSAYEQYF.

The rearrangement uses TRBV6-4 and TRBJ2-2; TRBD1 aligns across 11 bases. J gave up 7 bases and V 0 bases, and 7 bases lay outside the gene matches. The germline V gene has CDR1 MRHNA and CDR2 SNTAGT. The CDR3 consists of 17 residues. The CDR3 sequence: CASSDSPDRGLGGELFF. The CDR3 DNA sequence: TGTGCCAGCAGTGACTCCCCGGACAGGGGGCTTGGCGGGGAGCTGTTTTTT.